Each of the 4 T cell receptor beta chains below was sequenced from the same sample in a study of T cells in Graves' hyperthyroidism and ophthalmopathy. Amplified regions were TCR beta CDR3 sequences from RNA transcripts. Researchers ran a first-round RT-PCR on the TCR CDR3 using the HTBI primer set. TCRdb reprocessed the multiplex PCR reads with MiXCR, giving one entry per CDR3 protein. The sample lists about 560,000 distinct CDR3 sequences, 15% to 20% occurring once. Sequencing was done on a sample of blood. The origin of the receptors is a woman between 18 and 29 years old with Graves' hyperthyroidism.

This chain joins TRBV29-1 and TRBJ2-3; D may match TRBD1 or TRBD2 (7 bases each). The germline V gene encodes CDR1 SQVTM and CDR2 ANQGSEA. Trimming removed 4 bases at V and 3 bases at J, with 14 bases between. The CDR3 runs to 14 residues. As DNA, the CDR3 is TGCAGCGTTGCGGGGCAGGGGGGGACAGATACGCAGTATTTT. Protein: CSVAGQGGTDTQYF.

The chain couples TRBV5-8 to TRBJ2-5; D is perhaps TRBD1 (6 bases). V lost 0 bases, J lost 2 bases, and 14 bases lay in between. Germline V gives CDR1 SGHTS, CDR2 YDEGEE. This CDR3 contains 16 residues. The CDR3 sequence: CASSLGLGQIQETQYF. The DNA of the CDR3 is TGTGCCAGCAGCTTGGGTCTAGGACAGATACAAGAGACCCAGTACTTC.

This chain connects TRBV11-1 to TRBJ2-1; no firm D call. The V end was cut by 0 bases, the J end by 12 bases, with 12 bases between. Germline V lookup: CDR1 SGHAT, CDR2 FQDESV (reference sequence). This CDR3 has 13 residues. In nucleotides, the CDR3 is TGTGCCAGCAGCTTAGCTGGGGTTGACGGGCAGTTCTTC. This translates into CASSLAGVDGQFF.

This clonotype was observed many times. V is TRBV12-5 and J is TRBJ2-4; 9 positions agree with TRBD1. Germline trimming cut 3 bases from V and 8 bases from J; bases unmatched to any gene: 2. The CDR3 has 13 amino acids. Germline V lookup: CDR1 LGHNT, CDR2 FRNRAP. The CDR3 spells CASGLDRGDIQYF. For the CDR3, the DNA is TGTGCTAGTGGTTTAGACAGGGGGGACATTCAGTACTTC.